The clone carrying this T cell receptor beta chain appeared many times. Its antigen is as yet unknown. This sample was included in a study of molecular identifiers for immune sequencing clone quantification. In the study overall: For replicates, RNA isolated from approximately 20,000 or 98,000 naive CD8 cells was divided into five portions, of which four were sequenced.

The length of the CDR3 is 15 residues. The trim removed 5 bases at V and 1 base at J, leaving 3 bases unmatched. CDR1 is LNHDA, CDR2 SQIVND, per germline (reference sequence). Overall study results and limits: Over 98% of effector molecules, yet under 1% of naive-cell molecules, were held by clones above 20 RNA copies. Spiked Jurkat TCR RNA equivalent to one cell was reportedly detectable in 800,000 to 1,000,000 naive cells.

Bulk libraries came from a prior protocol with listed TCR primers. TCRdb fed the PCR reads into MiXCR, producing one record per CDR3 protein. The profile shows fewer than 350,000 distinct CDR3 sequences, about a fifth of them singletons. The gene calls are TRBV19 and TRBJ2-3, with 10 bases fitting TRBD2. This clonotype was obtained from a human donor in good health. Some libraries in this study had Jurkat cell RNA spiked in. Sequencing was carried out using naive CD8+ T cells from blood, with Jurkat cell RNA spiked in. Subset indicated: FACS-sorted CD8+CD4-CCR7+CD45RA+ naive T cells. The CDR3 region has the DNA TGTGCCAGTAGTCACGGGACTAGCGGCACAGATACGCAGTATTTT. Encoded protein: CASSHGTSGTDTQYF. Combining the CDR3 with reference TRBV19 and TRBJ2-3 gives the whole variable domain DGGITQSPKYLFRKEGQNVTLSCEQNLNHDAMYWYRQDPGQGLRLIYYSQIVNDFQKGDIAEGYSVSREKKESFPLTVTSAQKNPTAFYLCASSHGTSGTDTQYFGPGTRLTVL.